One sample yielded the 20 T cell receptor beta chains listed below, sequenced in a study of regulatory T cells in long-lasting Graves disease. Sample time point: newly diagnosed GD, antithyroid drugs for less than 3 months. The TCR library was made from RNA that had been extracted from PBMCs in TRIzol. CDR3 regions were amplified by Arm-PCR using iRepertoire HTBI primers to build TCR beta libraries. TCRdb independently ran MiXCR on the multiplex PCR reads; one entry per CDR3 protein. The data contain 300,000 to 450,000 distinct CDR3 sequences, 15% to 18% of them singletons. This sample comprised peripheral blood mononuclear cells (PBMCs), obtained at new diagnosis, from a patient treated with antithyroid drugs. The receptor set was obtained from a female donor with Graves disease.

This clonotype occurred many times. This chain connects TRBV7-2 to TRBJ2-5; D is undetermined. V was cut by 7 bases and J by 5 bases, with 11 bases left in between. CDR1 is SGHTA, CDR2 FQGNSA, per germline. The CDR3 extends over 12 amino acids. The CDR3 DNA reads TGTGCCAGCAACACGCCATGGGAGACCCAGTACTTC. Translated, it gives CASNTPWETQYF.

This clonotype was counted a single time. The V call is TRBV5-1, the J call TRBJ2-3; possibly TRBD2 for D (6 bases). The V gene's germline CDR1 is SGHRS and CDR2 YFSETQ. The V gene lost 0 bases and the J gene lost 6 bases, with 14 bases spanning the gap. This CDR3 spans 15 amino acids. CDR3 region: CASSLGSGDGDTQYF. CDR3 bases: TGCGCCAGCAGCTTGGGATCGGGAGATGGGGATACGCAGTATTTT.

This clonotype has ten or more counts. This chain connects TRBV5-6 to TRBJ2-1; D call uncertain. Trimming pared 1 base from V and 9 bases from J, leaving 11 bases between. Germline V gene lookup returns CDR1 SGHDT and CDR2 YYEEEE. The CDR3 spans 13 residues. The CDR3 region is CASSLFPAPEQFF. CDR3 nucleotides: TGTGCCAGCAGCTTGTTCCCAGCACCTGAGCAGTTCTTC.

The chain recombines TRBV5-1 with TRBJ1-1; 8 bases fit TRBD1. J gave up 7 bases and V 3 bases, and 8 bases lay outside the gene matches. Germline V gives CDR1 SGHRS, CDR2 YFSETQ. The CDR3 sequence is 14 residues long. CDR3 nucleotide sequence: TGCGCCAGCAGCTCGGGACAGGCAAATAGTGAAGCTTTCTTT. It specifies CASSSGQANSEAFF. Filled out from reference TRBV5-1 and TRBJ1-1, the complete variable domain reads KAGVTQTPRYLIKTRGQQVTLSCSPISGHRSVSWYQQTPGQGLQFLFEYFSETQRNKGNFPGRFSGRQFSNSRSEMNVSTLELGDSALYLCASSSGQANSEAFFGQGTRLTVV.

This sequence joins TRBV11-2 and TRBJ2-1, with D possibly TRBD2 on 5 matching bases. The last part of the DNA fits TRBJ2-5 better; the J call may be wrong. The CDR3 spans 12 residues. Looked up from germline, CDR1 is SGHAT and CDR2 is FQNNGV. The CDR3 protein is CASSEGWETQYF. DNA of the CDR3: TGTGCCAGCAGCGAGGGTTGGGAGACCCAGTACTTC.

The genes are TRBV20-1 and TRBJ1-1, with a tentative D call TRBD1 (6 bases). CDR3 length: 14 amino acids. Trimming cost V 6 bases and J 4 bases, with 18 bases left between them. Germline loops: CDR1 DFQATT, CDR2 SNEGSKA (reference sequence). DNA of the CDR3: TGCAGTGCCCGGGACACCTTGAGGAGCACTGAAGCTTTCTTT. Its translation is CSARDTLRSTEAFF.

In regard to this clonotype: The likely explanation is a read error, given a far larger clone one base away. The V and J genes are TRBV7-9 and TRBJ2-1; D is possibly TRBD1 (5 bases). CDR1 is SEHNR and CDR2 is FQNEAQ in the germline V gene (reference sequence). The CDR3 has 14 amino acids. CDR3 region: CASGLDPGRNEQFF. Written as DNA, the CDR3 is TGTGCCAGCGGCTTAGATCCAGGGCGAAATGAGCAGTTCTTC. The full variable domain, rest sourced from reference TRBV7-9 and TRBJ2-1, is DTGVSQNPRHKITKRGQNVTFRCDPISEHNRLYWYRQTLGQGPEFLTYFQNEAQLEKSRLLSDRFSAERPKGSFSTLEIQRTEQGDSAMYLCASGLDPGRNEQFFGPGTRLTVL.

This clonotype was recorded many times. The chain carries TRBV12-3 or TRBV12-4 and TRBJ2-3; a possible D gene is TRBD1 (6 bases). V was pared by 3 bases and J by 9 bases, with 10 bases between. This CDR3 is built from 12 residues. As DNA, the CDR3 is TGTGCCAGCAGTTTCCCAGGGGAAACGCAGTATTTT. Translation: CASSFPGETQYF.

The J gene is TRBJ2-3, the V gene TRBV4-2; D gene uncertain. Germline CDR1 and CDR2: LGHNA and YNFKEQ. This CDR3 spans 14 amino acids. V was clipped by 1 base and J by 4 bases, with 9 bases between them. The CDR3 DNA follows: TGTGCCAGCAGCCAAGGTGCGCAGTCAGATACGCAGTATTTT. It translates to CASSQGAQSDTQYF.

This clonotype was counted ten times or more. V is TRBV12-3 or TRBV12-4 and J is TRBJ2-4; D remains ambiguous. Between the trimmed V and J ends, which lost 5 bases and 8 bases, there was a span of 10 bases. The CDR3 extends over 12 amino acids. The CDR3 loop is CASSPTVYIQYF. The CDR3 DNA follows: TGTGCCAGCAGTCCCACGGTTTACATTCAGTACTTC.

This clonotype was seen repeatedly, ten times or more. This chain links TRBV28 with TRBJ2-5; maybe TRBD1 (6 bases). Germline V gene lookup returns CDR1 MDHEN and CDR2 SYDVKM. This CDR3 region has 13 residues. Trimming took off 5 bases at V and 4 bases at J, with 11 bases between the two ends. CDR3 in DNA: TGTGCCAGCAGTCAACAGGGACGAGAGACCCAGTACTTC. This translates into CASSQQGRETQYF.

This clonotype has ten or more counts. This rearrangement joins TRBV5-1 to TRBJ2-3, with 11 bases matching TRBD2. Germline V CDR1 and CDR2: SGHRS, YFSETQ. Trimming removed 2 bases from V and 4 bases from J; junction bases left unmatched: 3. This CDR3 region has 15 residues. The CDR3 nucleotides are TGCGCCAGCAGCTTCACTAGCGGGAGTGCAGATACGCAGTATTTT. It codes for CASSFTSGSADTQYF.

In regard to this clonotype: A much larger clone differs by one base, so this may be a read error. This rearrangement joins TRBV3-1 to TRBJ1-3; D is unresolved. From germline, CDR1 is LGHDT and CDR2 YNNKEL (reference sequence). The germline V and J ends were trimmed by 0 bases and 4 bases, with 10 bases remaining between them. The CDR3 has 15 amino acids. The CDR3 DNA follows: TGTGCCAGCAGCCAAGAACATGGATACGGAAACACCATATATTTT. It is translated as CASSQEHGYGNTIYF.

The chain employs TRBV7-8 and TRBJ2-2, with 8 bases aligning to TRBD2. The germline gives CDR1 SGHVS, CDR2 FQNEAQ. CDR3 length equals 16 residues. V was pared by 5 bases and J by 5 bases, with 10 bases of the junction left unmatched. The CDR3 protein is CASSPPGGGRTGELFF. The CDR3 nucleotides are TGTGCCAGCAGCCCACCGGGCGGGGGGCGAACCGGGGAGCTGTTTTTT.

This chain connects TRBV11-2 to TRBJ2-3; a possible D gene is TRBD1 (5 bases). The V gene lost 6 bases and the J gene lost 0 bases, with 13 bases spanning the gap. The CDR3 spans 15 residues. Per germline, CDR1 SGHAT and CDR2 FQNNGV. The DNA of the CDR3 is TGTGCCAGCAGAGATTGGGGCTCGAGCACAGATACGCAGTATTTT. Translated: CASRDWGSSTDTQYF.

The sample holds many counts of this clonotype. The chain recombines TRBV7-2 with TRBJ1-1, with 8 bases that match TRBD1. The CDR3 is 18 amino acids. Looked up from germline, CDR1 is SGHTA and CDR2 is FQGNSA. Trimming cost V 2 bases and J 5 bases; bases outside gene matches: 16. CDR3 protein: CASSLKGQGRALGTEAFF. The CDR3 DNA is TGTGCCAGCAGCTTAAAAGGACAGGGAAGGGCTTTGGGGACTGAAGCTTTCTTT.

This clonotype was seen repeatedly, ten times or more. This sequence joins TRBV13 and TRBJ1-5, with a possible D match to TRBD1 (5 bases). The germline gives CDR1 PRHDT, CDR2 FYEKMQ (reference sequence). The CDR3 runs 16 residues. V was pared by 0 bases and J by 3 bases, with 12 bases between. The CDR3 spells CASSLGRAGLNQPQHF. CDR3 DNA: TGTGCCAGCAGCTTAGGCAGGGCAGGACTCAATCAGCCCCAGCATTTT. Together with reference TRBV13 and TRBJ1-5, the CDR3 gives the full variable domain: AAGVIQSPRHLIKEKRETATLKCYPIPRHDTVYWYQQGPGQDPQFLISFYEKMQSDKGSIPDRFSAQQFSDYHSELNMSSLELGDSALYFCASSLGRAGLNQPQHFGDGTRLSIL.

This clonotype came up many times. The CDR3 spells CASSLVRWETQYF. The CDR3 bases are TGTGCCAGCAGTTTGGTCAGATGGGAGACCCAGTACTTC. J is TRBJ2-5 and V is TRBV27; D not resolved. This CDR3 is built from 13 residues. Trimming removed 3 bases at V and 5 bases at J, with 10 bases between. CDR1 is MNHEY, CDR2 SMNVEV, per germline (reference sequence).

J is TRBJ1-1 and V is TRBV5-6; D not resolved. This CDR3 has 13 residues. CDR1 SGHDT and CDR2 YYEEEE come from the germline V gene. Deletions cut 2 bases from V and 5 bases from J, with 10 bases between. The CDR3 DNA reads as TGTGCCAGCAGCTTAATGCAGGTTACTGAAGCTTTCTTT. This gives the protein CASSLMQVTEAFF. Combining the CDR3 with reference TRBV5-6 and TRBJ1-1 gives the whole variable domain DAGVTQSPTHLIKTRGQQVTLRCSPKSGHDTVSWYQQALGQGPQFIFQYYEEEERQRGNFPDRFSGHQFPNYSSELNVNALLLGDSALYLCASSLMQVTEAFFGQGTRLTVV.

This clonotype was counted at least ten times. Here the CDR3 DNA reads TGTGCCAGCAGCGGACCCTATGGCTACACCTTC. This encodes CASSGPYGYTF. J is TRBJ1-2 and V is TRBV13; no firm D call. Deletions cut 5 bases from V and 4 bases from J, with 5 bases between. This CDR3 region has 11 residues. Looked up from germline, CDR1 is PRHDT and CDR2 is FYEKMQ (reference sequence).